This T cell receptor (beta chain) was recorded in a study of cytomegalovirus exposure and HLA in healthy donors. For the study at large: For the approximately 400 genotyped donors, over 80% fell within the Caucasian-associated ancestry cluster.

The CDR3 is made up of 15 amino acids. Germline lookup yields CDR1 SGHNT and CDR2 YENEEA. V gave up 4 bases and J gave up 10 bases; unmatched junction bases: 8. PCR used 60 Vbeta primers and 13 Jbeta primers. Clones were read by immunoSEQ multiplex PCR, and TCRdb kept only the in-frame ones, dropping some. Of 120,000 or so clones listed, around three quarters are singletons. This chain links TRBV11-3 with TRBJ2-1, with 12 bases fitting TRBD2. Sequencing was done on a sample of PBMCs. This sequence originates from a man aged 25-45 years in good health and CMV-seronegative. This CDR3 is CASSSGLAGRGEQFF. The CDR3 DNA sequence: TGTGCCAGCAGCTCCGGACTAGCGGGACGTGGGGAGCAGTTCTTC.